The source of this T cell receptor (beta chain) is a study of T cell repertoires in cytomegalovirus infection (dated by TCRdb to the late 2010s). In the study overall: The HLA type of each donor mattered for the analysis, because public TCR beta signatures pointed to carriage of CMV infection along with the matching HLA type. Results the study describes overall, beyond this receptor: In both this cohort and an independent cohort of some 350 donors, the cumulative frequency of public TCR beta family members distinguished carriers of CMV infection plus the relevant HLA type. The ex vivo response was dominated by HLA-C-restricted CMV-specific TCR beta clonotypes, which also provided the single most frequent clonotype in two of eight donors.

Sequences DFQATT (CDR1) and SNEGSKA (CDR2) are obtained from the germline V gene (reference sequence). The CDR3 runs 14 amino acids, cysteine and phenylalanine included. The only DNA kept is the CDR3, 42 bases in frame from the first base. Unmatched junction bases come to 10, with V trimmed by 4 bases and J by 8 bases. With respect to this clonotype: Its antigen remains unidentified. There are no base qualities to consult, and no much larger clone falls within one base.

Instrument on record: Illumina HiSeq 1500. TCRdb applied fastp at Q25 and MiXCR to the public reads, then kept only in-frame beta chains. Merged by CDR3 protein, the rows form single entries marked with the most common genes and DNA. This sample is represented by approximately 240,000 distinct CDR3 sequences; around an eighth of them were singletons. The ten most abundant clones make up 1.5% to 2% of the sample. The clonotype comes from a human donor in good health (CMV status not recorded). Some clones in this sample may be carry-over from other donors' samples. What was sequenced was PBMCs. The receptor chain draws on TRBV20-1 and TRBJ1-5, with 8 junctional bases fitting TRBD1. The DNA reads as follows: TGCAGTGCTACTCACCGGACAGGGACAAAGCCCCAGCATTTT. This sequence encodes CSATHRTGTKPQHF.